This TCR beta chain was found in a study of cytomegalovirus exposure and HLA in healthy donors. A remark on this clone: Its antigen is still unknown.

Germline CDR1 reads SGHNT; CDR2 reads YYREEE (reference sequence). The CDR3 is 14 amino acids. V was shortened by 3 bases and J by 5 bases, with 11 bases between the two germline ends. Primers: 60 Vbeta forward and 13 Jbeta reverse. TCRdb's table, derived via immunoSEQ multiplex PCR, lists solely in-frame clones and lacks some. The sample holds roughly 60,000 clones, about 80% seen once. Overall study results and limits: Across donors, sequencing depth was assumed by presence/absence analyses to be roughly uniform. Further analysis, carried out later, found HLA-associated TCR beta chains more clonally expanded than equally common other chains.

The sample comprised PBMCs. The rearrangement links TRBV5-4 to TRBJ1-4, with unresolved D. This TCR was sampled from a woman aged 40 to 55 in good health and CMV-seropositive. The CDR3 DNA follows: TGTGCCAGCAGCTCTCTTTCGGGGAATGAAAAACTGTTTTTT. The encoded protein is CASSSLSGNEKLFF. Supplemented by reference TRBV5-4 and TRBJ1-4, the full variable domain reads ETGVTQSPTHLIKTRGQQVTLRCSSQSGHNTVSWYQQALGQGPQFIFQYYREEENGRGNFPPRFSGLQFPNYSSELNVNALELDDSALYLCASSSLSGNEKLFFGSGTQLSVL.